Listed below are T cell receptor beta chains from one sample, sequenced in a study of tumor-infiltrating lymphocytes in primary liver carcinoma. One entry per CDR3 protein results from TCRdb running MiXCR on the multiplex PCR reads. The sample comprises 120,000 or so distinct CDR3 sequences, roughly three fifths of which are singletons, and around 8.5% rests with the top ten. The sample comprised liver tumor tissue from sampling region 1. The receptor source for this set is a woman aged 60 to 75 with primary liver carcinoma and hepatitis B virus infection. CDR3s include the opening cysteine and the closing phenylalanine or tryptophan. Fields, in order: CDR3 length, V gene, clone size, J gene, D gene, CDR3 protein, CDR3 DNA. D genes are given only for firm matches. The listing skips clone size in some rows; elsewhere it reads once, few, many or a size class.

CDR3 length: 15; V gene: TRBV7-8; clone size: .; J gene: TRBJ1-1; D gene: .; CDR3 protein: CASSPHRHPRPEAFF; CDR3 DNA: TGTGCCAGCAGCCCCCATCGGCACCCCCGCCCCGAAGCTTTCTTT
CDR3 length: 14; V gene: TRBV28; clone size: .; J gene: TRBJ2-7; D gene: .; CDR3 protein: CASRSPGSSYEQYF; CDR3 DNA: TGTGCCAGCAGGTCGCCCGGTAGCTCCTACGAGCAGTACTTC
CDR3 length: 12; V gene: TRBV19; clone size: once; J gene: TRBJ1-1; D gene: .; CDR3 protein: CASNYQGTEAFF; CDR3 DNA: TGTGCCAGTAATTACCAAGGGACTGAAGCTTTCTTT
CDR3 length: 16; V gene: TRBV5-4; clone size: many; J gene: TRBJ2-1; D gene: TRBD2; CDR3 protein: CASSYAGTRGYNEQFF; CDR3 DNA: TGTGCCAGCAGCTACGCCGGGACTAGAGGGTACAATGAGCAGTTCTTC
CDR3 length: 14; V gene: TRBV5-1; clone size: .; J gene: TRBJ1-2; D gene: TRBD1; CDR3 protein: CASSPRQGAHGYTF; CDR3 DNA: TGCGCCAGCAGCCCAAGACAGGGGGCGCATGGCTACACCTTC
CDR3 length: 14; V gene: TRBV5-8; clone size: many; J gene: TRBJ2-1; D gene: TRBD1; CDR3 protein: CASSTGTGFNEQFF; CDR3 DNA: TGTGCCAGCAGCACCGGGACAGGATTCAATGAGCAGTTCTTC
CDR3 length: 14; V gene: TRBV11-2; clone size: once; J gene: TRBJ1-6; D gene: .; CDR3 protein: CASGSTCRSSPLHF; CDR3 DNA: TGTGCCAGCGGCTCAACGTGTAGGAGCTCACCCCTCCACTTT
CDR3 length: 13; V gene: TRBV29-1; clone size: many; J gene: TRBJ1-2; D gene: .; CDR3 protein: CSVISAPNYGYTF; CDR3 DNA: TGCAGCGTTATCTCAGCTCCTAACTATGGCTACACCTTC
CDR3 length: 14; V gene: TRBV7-9; clone size: .; J gene: TRBJ2-7; D gene: TRBD1; CDR3 protein: CASSLVRDRDERYF; CDR3 DNA: TGTGCCAGCAGCTTAGTGCGGGACAGGGACGAGCGGTACTTC
CDR3 length: 17; V gene: TRBV5-1; clone size: .; J gene: TRBJ2-3; D gene: TRBD2; CDR3 protein: CANSPRLAGDLRDTQYF; CDR3 DNA: TGCGCCAACAGCCCAAGACTAGCGGGAGATCTTCGGGATACGCAGTATTTT
CDR3 length: 12; V gene: TRBV11-2; clone size: .; J gene: TRBJ2-3; D gene: .; CDR3 protein: CARSPWADTQCF; CDR3 DNA: TGTGCTAGAAGCCCCTGGGCGGATACGCAGTGTTTT
CDR3 length: 14; V gene: TRBV4-2; clone size: few; J gene: TRBJ1-1; D gene: .; CDR3 protein: CASSLKKWDIEAFF; CDR3 DNA: TGTGCCAGCAGCCTGAAAAAATGGGACATTGAAGCTTTCTTT
CDR3 length: 13; V gene: TRBV6-6; clone size: many; J gene: TRBJ2-7; D gene: .; CDR3 protein: CASSKGETYEQYF; CDR3 DNA: TGTGCCAGCTCAAAAGGGGAGACCTACGAGCAGTACTTC
CDR3 length: 16; V gene: TRBV12-3/TRBV12-4; clone size: few; J gene: TRBJ2-3; D gene: TRBD2; CDR3 protein: CASSFQPGAGTDTQYF; CDR3 DNA: TGTGCCAGCAGTTTTCAGCCGGGAGCGGGGACAGATACGCAGTATTTT
CDR3 length: 13; V gene: TRBV12-3/TRBV12-4; clone size: few; J gene: TRBJ1-2; D gene: .; CDR3 protein: CASSLRAGYGYTF; CDR3 DNA: TGTGCCAGCAGTTTGAGGGCGGGCTATGGCTACACCTTC
CDR3 length: 17; V gene: TRBV12-3/TRBV12-4; clone size: .; J gene: TRBJ2-3; D gene: .; CDR3 protein: CASSLGGLPGVLDTQYF; CDR3 DNA: TGTGCCAGCAGCCTCGGAGGACTACCGGGAGTTCTCGATACGCAGTATTTT
CDR3 length: 15; V gene: TRBV4-1; clone size: .; J gene: TRBJ1-2; D gene: TRBD1; CDR3 protein: CASSQGEQGAWAYTF; CDR3 DNA: TGCGCCAGTAGTCAAGGAGAACAGGGGGCCTGGGCCTACACCTTC
CDR3 length: 14; V gene: TRBV5-1; clone size: .; J gene: TRBJ2-5; D gene: .; CDR3 protein: CASGPSRVQETQYF; CDR3 DNA: TGCGCCAGCGGCCCAAGCAGGGTGCAAGAGACCCAGTACTTC
CDR3 length: 18; V gene: TRBV28; clone size: few; J gene: TRBJ2-3; D gene: TRBD1; CDR3 protein: CASSLWDRGKRGTDTQYF; CDR3 DNA: TGTGCCAGCAGTTTATGGGACAGGGGGAAGAGAGGCACAGATACGCAGTATTTT
CDR3 length: 16; V gene: TRBV4-2; clone size: .; J gene: TRBJ1-3; D gene: .; CDR3 protein: CASSQDEGGTGNTIYF; CDR3 DNA: TGTGCCAGCAGCCAAGATGAAGGGGGTACTGGAAATACCATATACTTT
CDR3 length: 14; V gene: TRBV11-2; clone size: .; J gene: TRBJ2-1; D gene: .; CDR3 protein: CASSLSRIGNEQSF; CDR3 DNA: TGTGCCAGCAGCTTATCCCGCATCGGCAATGAACAGTCCTTC
CDR3 length: 16; V gene: TRBV11-2; clone size: .; J gene: TRBJ2-7; D gene: .; CDR3 protein: CASSLAGLGRGYEQYF; CDR3 DNA: TGTGCCAGCAGCTTAGCTGGGCTCGGCCGTGGGTACGAGCAGTACTTC
CDR3 length: 13; V gene: TRBV20-1; clone size: .; J gene: TRBJ2-7; D gene: TRBD1; CDR3 protein: CSAGGQGPYEQYF; CDR3 DNA: TGTAGTGCTGGCGGACAGGGTCCCTACGAGCAGTACTTC
CDR3 length: 16; V gene: TRBV4-2; clone size: .; J gene: TRBJ2-6; D gene: .; CDR3 protein: CASSRLGATGANVLAF; CDR3 DNA: TGTGCCAGCAGCAGACTCGGGGCTACTGGGGCCAACGTCCTGGCTTTC
CDR3 length: 17; V gene: TRBV12-3/TRBV12-4; clone size: many; J gene: TRBJ2-1; D gene: TRBD2; CDR3 protein: CASSPTGSGRAYNEQFF; CDR3 DNA: TGTGCCAGCAGCCCCACCGGTAGCGGGAGGGCCTACAATGAGCAGTTCTTC
CDR3 length: 17; V gene: TRBV11-3; clone size: .; J gene: TRBJ2-1; D gene: TRBD2; CDR3 protein: CASSSRGGRTMGNEQFF; CDR3 DNA: TGTGCCAGCAGCTCCCGGGGGGGACGGACCATGGGCAATGAGCAATTCTTC
CDR3 length: 15; V gene: TRBV20-1; clone size: .; J gene: TRBJ2-3; D gene: .; CDR3 protein: CSASGGLAWMDTQYF; CDR3 DNA: TGCAGTGCTAGTGGTGGCTTGGCATGGATGGATACGCAGTATTTT
CDR3 length: 18; V gene: TRBV11-3; clone size: .; J gene: TRBJ2-7; D gene: TRBD2; CDR3 protein: CASSSERAGGHSSYEHYF; CDR3 DNA: TGTGCCAGCAGCTCAGAGAGGGCGGGAGGCCACAGCTCCTACGAGCACTACTTC
CDR3 length: 19; V gene: TRBV5-1; clone size: .; J gene: TRBJ1-1; D gene: TRBD1; CDR3 protein: CTSSAGDRGHLYKITEAFF; CDR3 DNA: TGCACCAGCAGCGCGGGGGACAGGGGACACCTTTATAAGATCACTGAAGCTTTCTTT
CDR3 length: 14; V gene: TRBV14; clone size: .; J gene: TRBJ2-3; D gene: TRBD2; CDR3 protein: CASSPRGDTDTQYF; CDR3 DNA: TGTGCCAGCAGCCCACGGGGGGACACAGATACGCAGTATTTT
CDR3 length: 15; V gene: TRBV11-1; clone size: .; J gene: TRBJ2-7; D gene: .; CDR3 protein: CGSSYLQELSYEQYF; CDR3 DNA: TGTGGCAGCAGCTACCTACAGGAGCTGTCCTACGAGCAGTACTTC
CDR3 length: 14; V gene: TRBV5-1; clone size: .; J gene: TRBJ1-3; D gene: .; CDR3 protein: CASSQGQPGSTIYF; CDR3 DNA: TGCGCCAGCAGTCAAGGACAGCCTGGAAGCACCATATATTTT
CDR3 length: 15; V gene: TRBV14; clone size: once; J gene: TRBJ2-1; D gene: .; CDR3 protein: CASSQGGRIVDEQFF; CDR3 DNA: TGTGCCAGCAGCCAAGGGGGGAGAATTGTCGATGAGCAGTTCTTC
CDR3 length: 15; V gene: TRBV20-1; clone size: .; J gene: TRBJ2-7; D gene: .; CDR3 protein: CSARKFQSGEYEQYF; CDR3 DNA: TGCAGTGCTAGAAAGTTTCAATCGGGAGAATACGAGCAGTACTTC
CDR3 length: 15; V gene: TRBV6-5; clone size: .; J gene: TRBJ1-5; D gene: TRBD1; CDR3 protein: CATSQRQGSRQPQHF; CDR3 DNA: TGTGCCACTAGCCAAAGACAGGGGAGTCGTCAGCCCCAGCATTTT
CDR3 length: 13; V gene: TRBV20-1; clone size: .; J gene: TRBJ2-7; D gene: TRBD1; CDR3 protein: CSAHRDRGYEQYF; CDR3 DNA: TGCAGTGCCCACCGGGACAGGGGCTACGAGCAGTACTTC
CDR3 length: 14; V gene: TRBV11-1; clone size: .; J gene: TRBJ2-7; D gene: TRBD2; CDR3 protein: CASSDLGTNYEQYF; CDR3 DNA: TGTGCCAGCAGCGACCTCGGGACTAACTATGAGCAGTACTTC
CDR3 length: 14; V gene: TRBV29-1; clone size: few; J gene: TRBJ2-2; D gene: .; CDR3 protein: CSVAGLTNTGELFF; CDR3 DNA: TGCAGCGTTGCTGGTCTTACCAACACCGGGGAGCTGTTTTTT
CDR3 length: 12; V gene: TRBV6-2/TRBV6-3; clone size: many; J gene: TRBJ1-2; D gene: .; CDR3 protein: CASSPQGYGYTF; CDR3 DNA: TGTGCCAGCAGTCCCCAGGGCTATGGCTACACCTTC
CDR3 length: 15; V gene: TRBV5-1; clone size: .; J gene: TRBJ2-7; D gene: TRBD2; CDR3 protein: CACSTSGTSTYEQYF; CDR3 DNA: TGCGCCTGCAGCACCAGCGGGACTAGCACCTACGAGCAGTACTTC
CDR3 length: 15; V gene: TRBV28; clone size: .; J gene: TRBJ2-7; D gene: TRBD2; CDR3 protein: CASSPGLAGAYEEYF; CDR3 DNA: TGTGCCAGCAGTCCCGGACTAGCGGGAGCTTACGAGGAGTACTTC
CDR3 length: 16; V gene: TRBV7-8; clone size: once; J gene: TRBJ1-5; D gene: TRBD1; CDR3 protein: CAGSLAYRGGNQPQHF; CDR3 DNA: TGTGCCGGCAGCTTAGCGTACAGGGGAGGCAATCAGCCCCAGCATTTT
CDR3 length: 12; V gene: TRBV28; clone size: once; J gene: TRBJ2-5; D gene: .; CDR3 protein: CASSRTIQTQYF; CDR3 DNA: TGTGCCAGCAGCCGGACTATCCAGACCCAGTACTTC
CDR3 length: 15; V gene: TRBV28; clone size: few; J gene: TRBJ2-2; D gene: TRBD1; CDR3 protein: CASSILQGATGELFF; CDR3 DNA: TGTGCCAGCAGTATTCTACAGGGGGCGACGGGGGAGCTGTTTTTT
CDR3 length: 14; V gene: TRBV6-5; clone size: many; J gene: TRBJ1-2; D gene: TRBD1; CDR3 protein: CASNPAGGSYGYTF; CDR3 DNA: TGTGCCAGCAACCCCGCAGGGGGTAGCTATGGCTACACCTTC